Shown below are 8 T cell receptor beta chains from a single sample sequenced in a study of PD-1 blockade in classical Hodgkin lymphoma (dated by TCRdb to the early 2020s). Receptor amplification or capture employed the immunoSEQ multiplex PCR assay. TCRdb mirrors the immuneACCESS table, restricted to in-frame sequences. Some clones are absent from its copies; in checked studies, under half trace to an unresolved V gene, and the reason for the others is unknown. For this sample there are tens of thousands of clones; just under 80% appear just once. The ten largest clones capture 15% to 20% of the sample. What this sample's time point label stands for: cycle 4 day 1 (C4D1), after less than 7 weeks of nivolumab. Every trial patient had relapsed following autologous stem cell transplantation, and prior brentuximab vedotin exposure was what differed among cohorts A, B and C. Sample: peripheral blood mononuclear cells (PBMCs), taken before the fourth cycle of nivolumab. The receptors stem from a human donor with classical Hodgkin lymphoma.

J is TRBJ2-7 and V is TRBV7-8; D uncertain. CDR3 length: 17 amino acids. Germline V lookup: CDR1 SGHVS, CDR2 FQNEAQ. Trimming took 2 bases from V and 2 from J, leaving 19 bases between them. The CDR3 bases are TGTGCCAGCAGCTTAAAGACCACAGAGCGATATACCTACGAGCAGTACTTC. Amino acids: CASSLKTTERYTYEQYF.

This clone was picked up a small number of times. The chain is built from TRBV19 and TRBJ1-2; no reliable D call. Germline CDR1 is LNHDA and CDR2 is SQIVND (reference sequence). The V end lost 5 bases, the J end lost 8 bases, and 12 bases lay between the germline ends. CDR3 length: 12 amino acids. Here the CDR3 reads CASSASGGGYTF. As DNA, the CDR3 is TGTGCCAGTAGTGCCTCTGGAGGGGGCTACACCTTC. The full variable domain, its missing parts supplied by reference TRBV19 and TRBJ1-2, is DGGITQSPKYLFRKEGQNVTLSCEQNLNHDAMYWYRQDPGQGLRLIYYSQIVNDFQKGDIAEGYSVSREKKESFPLTVTSAQKNPTAFYLCASSASGGGYTFGSGTRLTVV.

The J gene is TRBJ2-1, the V gene TRBV14; TRBD2 matches 9 bases. Looked up from germline, CDR1 is SGHDN and CDR2 is FVKESK. J gave up 10 bases and V 3 bases, and 13 bases lay outside the gene matches. CDR3 length: 16 residues. CDR3 region: CASSHRGLAGTGEQFF. In nucleotides, the CDR3 is TGTGCCAGCAGCCACAGGGGACTAGCAGGAACGGGAGAGCAGTTCTTC.

This chain uses TRBV18 with TRBJ2-3; unclear D gene. The CDR3 is 11 residues long. The V gene lost 5 bases and the J gene lost 2 bases, with 2 bases spanning the gap. Germline CDR1 is KGHSH and CDR2 is LQKENI. The CDR3 loop reads CASSVTDTQYF. CDR3 DNA sequence: TGTGCCAGCTCAGTCACAGATACGCAGTATTTT.

This clone was seen a few times. The V gene is TRBV6-5, the J gene TRBJ2-2; TRBD1 matches at 7 bases. The CDR3 is 15 amino acids. J gave up 5 bases and V 2 bases, and 5 bases lay outside the gene matches. Per the germline V gene, CDR1 is MNHEY and CDR2 is SVGAGI. CDR3 protein: CASSYVRQGTGELFF. The CDR3 DNA is TGTGCCAGCAGTTACGTGAGACAGGGAACCGGGGAGCTGTTTTTT.

The chain links TRBV19 to TRBJ2-5; D gene unclear. The CDR3 sequence is 12 residues long. Germline V gives CDR1 LNHDA, CDR2 SQIVND (reference sequence). V gave up 3 bases and J gave up 5 bases, with 7 bases separating them. This CDR3 reads CASSILGETQYF. The CDR3 DNA reads as TGTGCCAGTAGTATTTTAGGGGAGACCCAGTACTTC.

The gene calls are TRBV5-5 and TRBJ1-5; D gene unclear. From germline, CDR1 is SGHKS and CDR2 YYEKEE (reference sequence). The CDR3 is 14 amino acids. The germline V and J ends were trimmed by 4 bases and 4 bases, with 12 bases remaining between them. The CDR3 loop reads CASSPPGLNQPQHF. CDR3 nucleotide sequence: TGTGCCAGCAGCCCACCCGGGTTAAATCAGCCCCAGCATTTT. Combining the CDR3 with reference TRBV5-5 and TRBJ1-5 gives the whole variable domain DAGVTQSPTHLIKTRGQQVTLRCSPISGHKSVSWYQQVLGQGPQFIFQYYEKEERGRGNFPDRFSARQFPNYSSELNVNALLLGDSALYLCASSPPGLNQPQHFGDGTRLSIL.

This sequence joins TRBV16 and TRBJ2-4, with 9 bases that match TRBD1. The germline CDR1 and CDR2 sequences are KGHSY and FQNENV. The CDR3 is 14 amino acids. Trimming removed 2 bases from V and 5 bases from J; junction bases left unmatched: 1. The CDR3 DNA reads as TGTGCCAGCAGCCAAAGGGACAGGGAAAACATTCAGTACTTC. As protein: CASSQRDRENIQYF.